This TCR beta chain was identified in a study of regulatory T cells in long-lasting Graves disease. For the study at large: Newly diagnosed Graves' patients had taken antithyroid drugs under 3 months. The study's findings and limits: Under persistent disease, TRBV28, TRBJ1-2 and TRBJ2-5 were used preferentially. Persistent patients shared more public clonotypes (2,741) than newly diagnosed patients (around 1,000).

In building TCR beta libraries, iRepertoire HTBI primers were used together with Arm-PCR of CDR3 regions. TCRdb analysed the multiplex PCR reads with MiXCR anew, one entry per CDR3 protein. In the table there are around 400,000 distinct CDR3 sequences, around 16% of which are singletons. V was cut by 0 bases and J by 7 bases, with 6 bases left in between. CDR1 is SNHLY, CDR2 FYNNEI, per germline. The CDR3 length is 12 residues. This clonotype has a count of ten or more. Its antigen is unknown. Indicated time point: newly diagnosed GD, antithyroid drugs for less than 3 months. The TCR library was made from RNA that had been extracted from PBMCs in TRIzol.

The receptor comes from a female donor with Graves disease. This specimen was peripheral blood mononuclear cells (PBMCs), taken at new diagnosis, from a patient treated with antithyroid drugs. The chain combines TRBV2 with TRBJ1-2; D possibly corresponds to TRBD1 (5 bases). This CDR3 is CASSEAGGGYTF. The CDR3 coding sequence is TGTGCCAGCAGTGAAGCGGGGGGTGGCTACACCTTC.